The source of this TCR beta chain is a study of blood T cell repertoires in COVID-19. Study overall: Samples came from the United States, Italy and Spain, spanning acute and convalescent COVID-19. PBMCs, B-cell-depleted T cells, or T cells were the source of the cDNA or gDNA that made up the material.

Source study methods: Quantification of nucleated cells was approximated via reference gene primer amplification. Clones were read by immunoSEQ multiplex PCR, and TCRdb kept only the in-frame ones, dropping some. D and trimming come from the DNA, and the V and J calls and clone size come from that table. The repertoire holds over 150,000 clones, with about 87% as singletons. The germline V gene has CDR1 LGHDT and CDR2 YNNKEL (reference sequence). With 11 bases clipped from V and 3 bases from J, the junction kept 8 bases outside the gene matches. The CDR3 covers 14 residues. The TCR was taken from a woman aged 55 to 70 who had recovered from COVID-19. The sample consisted of peripheral blood. The chain links TRBV3-1 (or the pseudogene TRBV3-2) to TRBJ2-1; TRBD1 matches 9 bases. The CDR3 loop is CAPSPGQGYNEQFF. The CDR3 bases are TGTGCCCCCAGTCCGGGACAGGGCTACAATGAGCAGTTCTTC.